The 28 T cell receptor beta chains given below trace back to one sample, sequenced in a study of blood T cell repertoires in COVID-19. Generated by immunoSEQ multiplex PCR, the TCRdb table keeps only in-frame clones and is missing some. The sample carries fewer than 120,000 clones, roughly four fifths recorded once. The sample taken for sequencing was peripheral blood. The source of these receptors is a woman aged 55-69 years with acute or convalescent COVID-19.

V is TRBV23-1 and J is TRBJ2-1; TRBD2 agrees at 11 bases. TRBV23-1 has ORF status, its function being uncertain. The CDR3 is made up of 16 amino acids. Trimming removed 0 bases from V and 3 bases from J; junction bases left unmatched: 1. CDR3 DNA: TGCGCCAGCAGTCAATCCACTAGCGGGGGCTACAATGAGCAGTTCTTC. Residues: CASSQSTSGGYNEQFF.

The CDR3 DNA is TGCGCCAGCAGCGCATACGGGAGGGAGACCCAGTACTTC. Amino acid sequence: CASSAYGRETQYF. The chain uses TRBV4-1 and TRBJ2-5, with TRBD2 matching over 7 bases. From germline, CDR1 is MGHRA and CDR2 YSYEKL. With V trimmed by 5 bases and J by 5 bases, 5 bases remained unmatched. CDR3 length: 13 residues.

The V gene is TRBV7-2, the J gene TRBJ2-6; weak D call: TRBD2 (6 bases). This CDR3 is built from 15 residues. With 5 bases removed from V and 0 bases from J, the gap between germline ends came to 8 bases. Germline assignment: CDR1 SGHTA and CDR2 FQGNSA. CDR3 loop: CASSPGSSGANVLTF. The CDR3 region has the DNA TGTGCCAGCAGCCCCGGGAGCTCTGGGGCCAACGTCCTGACTTTC.

This chain joins TRBV7-2 and TRBJ2-5; D possibly corresponds to TRBD2 (5 bases). Per germline, CDR1 SGHTA and CDR2 FQGNSA. The CDR3 is 15 amino acids. V gave up 2 bases and J gave up 4 bases, with 14 bases separating them. CDR3 region: CASSLSGNVGETQYF. The CDR3 DNA is TGTGCCAGCAGCTTATCCGGGAATGTCGGAGAGACCCAGTACTTC.

CDR3 nucleotide sequence: TGTGCCAGCAGCACTCGCAGGGGAGAGACCCAGTACTTC. Encoded protein: CASSTRRGETQYF. The J gene is TRBJ2-5, the V gene TRBV7-7; a possible D gene is TRBD1 (6 bases). Trimming removed 5 bases from V and 4 bases from J, with 11 bases in between. CDR1 and CDR2 from the germline V gene are SSHAT and FNYEAQ (reference sequence). The CDR3 extends over 13 amino acids.

This clone was observed a handful of times. The J gene is TRBJ1-4, the V gene TRBV15, with D possibly matching TRBD1 (6 bases). Trimming stripped 1 base from V and 8 bases from J, with 20 bases between. Germline loops: CDR1 LNHNV, CDR2 YYDKDF (reference sequence). The CDR3 runs 17 residues. The CDR3 nucleotides read TGTGCCACCAGCAGAGGGGGGGGCTGGCCGAGGGGAGAAAAACTGTTTTTT. It specifies CATSRGGGWPRGEKLFF.

V and J are TRBV3-1 (or the pseudogene TRBV3-2) and TRBJ1-5; D not resolved. There are 15 residues in the CDR3. Germline-derived CDR1 and CDR2 are LGHDT and YNNKEL (reference sequence). V was clipped by 4 bases and J by 2 bases, with 12 bases between them. The CDR3, as DNA: TGTGCCAGCAGCCTAAACTACGGGGGCAATCAGCCCCAGCATTTT. Its translation is CASSLNYGGNQPQHF.

The V call is TRBV20-1, the J call TRBJ2-3, with a weak D call TRBD1 (6 bases). The ends were cut back, 3 bases at V and 2 bases at J, with 9 bases in the middle. CDR1 and CDR2 (germline): DFQATT, SNEGSKA (reference sequence). The CDR3 is 13 amino acids. The CDR3 coding sequence is TGCAGTGCTAGTGACAGGAACACAGATACGCAGTATTTT. This sequence encodes CSASDRNTDTQYF.

The sample holds a few counts of this clone. The chain couples TRBV5-4 to TRBJ1-2; no clear D. Trimming removed 0 bases at V and 0 bases at J, with 9 bases between. The CDR3 length is 15 residues. Germline lookup yields CDR1 SGHNT and CDR2 YYREEE (reference sequence). The CDR3 protein is CASSLGSSANYGYTF. In nucleotides, the CDR3 is TGTGCCAGCAGCTTGGGATCGTCGGCTAACTATGGCTACACCTTC.

The sample holds one count of this clone. This rearrangement joins TRBV28 to TRBJ1-6, with unresolved D. CDR1 is MDHEN and CDR2 is SYDVKM in the germline V gene. CDR3 length equals 13 residues. Trimming removed 3 bases from V and 6 bases from J, with 6 bases in between. CDR3 sequence: CASSFRGNSPLHF. CDR3 bases: TGTGCCAGCAGTTTCAGAGGTAATTCACCCCTCCACTTT.

Only a few counts were recorded for this clone. The CDR3 sequence: CASSSSGAVPYGYTF. The CDR3, as DNA: TGTGCCAGCAGTTCGTCAGGGGCCGTCCCCTATGGCTACACCTTC. The rearrangement uses TRBV6-2 or TRBV6-3 and TRBJ1-2; D is possibly TRBD1 (6 bases). V lost 4 bases and J lost 4, with 16 bases in between. Germline V CDR1 and CDR2: MNHEY, SVGEGT. CDR3 size: 15 residues.

This chain links TRBV12-3 or TRBV12-4 with TRBJ2-1; 10 bases agree with TRBD2. Trimming removed 5 bases from V and 7 bases from J; junction bases left unmatched: 2. There are 13 residues in the CDR3. The CDR3 coding sequence is TGTGCCAGCAGTGTTAGCGGGGGGAATGAGCAGTTCTTC. It codes for CASSVSGGNEQFF.

The table lists this clone with a few counts. The chain joins TRBV6-6 to TRBJ1-2; D ambiguous. Germline lookup yields CDR1 MNHNY and CDR2 SVGAGI (reference sequence). The CDR3 is 14 amino acids. V lost 2 bases and J lost 1, with 8 bases in between. The CDR3 bases are TGTGCCAGCAGTTACACCGGGGATAACTATGGCTACACCTTC. The encoded protein is CASSYTGDNYGYTF.

V gene TRBV9 combines with J gene TRBJ2-2; a possible D gene is TRBD1 (5 bases). CDR1 is SGDLS and CDR2 is YYNGEE in the germline V gene. CDR3 length: 15 residues. V lost 2 bases and J lost 1, with 9 bases in between. In DNA, the CDR3 is TGTGCCAGCAGCGTTGGGGCCCTGAACACCGGGGAGCTGTTTTTT. Translation: CASSVGALNTGELFF. The entire variable domain, with the rest obtained from reference TRBV9 and TRBJ2-2, is as follows: DSGVTQTPKHLITATGQRVTLRCSPRSGDLSVYWYQQSLDQGLQFLIQYYNGEERAKGNILERFSAQQFPDLHSELNLSSLELGDSALYFCASSVGALNTGELFFGEGSRLTVL.

This clone has just one count. CDR3 bases: TGTGCCACCAGCAGAGCACTAGCGGGGGCAGAGACCCAGTACTTC. It encodes CATSRALAGAETQYF. This rearrangement joins TRBV15 to TRBJ2-5; 11 positions agree with TRBD2. Per the germline V gene, CDR1 is LNHNV and CDR2 is YYDKDF (reference sequence). The CDR3 runs 15 residues. The junction had 2 bases not matched to a gene; V was cut back by 1 base and J by 4 bases. Full variable domain (rest looked up from reference TRBV15 and TRBJ2-5): DAMVIQNPRYQVTQFGKPVTLSCSQTLNHNVMYWYQQKSSQAPKLLFHYYDKDFNNEADTPDNFQSRRPNTSFCFLDIRSPGLGDTAMYLCATSRALAGAETQYFGPGTRLLVL.

The J gene is TRBJ1-6, the V gene TRBV7-2; 7 bases match TRBD1. This CDR3 is built from 14 residues. Trimming removed 5 bases from V and 16 bases from J; junction bases left unmatched: 14. The germline CDR1 and CDR2 sequences are SGHTA and FQGNSA. CDR3: CASSPKGQDRRLHF. The CDR3 DNA follows: TGTGCCAGCAGCCCTAAGGGTCAGGACAGGCGTCTCCACTTT. Full variable domain (outside the CDR3, taken from reference TRBV7-2 and TRBJ1-6): GAGVSQSPSNKVTEKGKDVELRCDPISGHTALYWYRQSLGQGLEFLIYFQGNSAPDKSGLPSDRFSAERTGGSVSTLTIQRTQQEDSAVYLCASSPKGQDRRLHFGNGTRLTVT.

J is TRBJ2-1 and V is TRBV3-1 (or the pseudogene TRBV3-2); 8 positions match TRBD2. Germline V gene sequence: CDR1 LGHDT, CDR2 YNNKEL (reference sequence). This CDR3 region has 14 residues. V dropped 4 bases and J dropped 7; count of bases not matched to a gene: 6. CDR3 in DNA: TGTGCCAGCAGCCGGGACGGGGGGGCAAATGAGCAGTTCTTC. Protein sequence: CASSRDGGANEQFF.

The chain has TRBV3-1 (or the pseudogene TRBV3-2) and TRBJ1-1; weak D call: TRBD1 (6 bases). V lost 2 bases to trimming and J lost 3 bases, with 13 bases between them. CDR3 size: 15 residues. CDR1 and CDR2 (germline): LGHDT, YNNKEL (reference sequence). In DNA form, the CDR3 reads TGTGCCAGCAGCCAATTCCTGGGGGCTGACACTGAAGCTTTCTTT. Its protein product is CASSQFLGADTEAFF.

This chain uses TRBV12-5 with TRBJ1-1; TRBD1 matches 7 bases. The V segment lost 1 base and the J segment 11 bases; nucleotides outside the gene matches: 19. Germline CDR1 and CDR2: LGHNT and FRNRAP. The CDR3 runs 17 residues. For the CDR3, the DNA is TGTGCTAGTGGTTTGGGCTCGGGGGACAGCACCAGCCACTGGGCTTTCTTT. Translating gives CASGLGSGDSTSHWAFF.

This clone has at least ten counts. The genes are TRBV9 and TRBJ2-2; the D gene is possibly TRBD2 (6 bases). From germline, CDR1 is SGDLS and CDR2 YYNGEE. Trimming took 0 bases from V and 2 from J, leaving 11 bases between them. The CDR3 extends over 16 amino acids. CDR3 loop: CASSVEEGSNTGELFF. The CDR3 bases are TGTGCCAGCAGCGTAGAGGAGGGGTCCAACACCGGGGAGCTGTTTTTT.

The gene calls are TRBV5-5 and TRBJ2-1; tentatively, D is TRBD1 (6 bases). Per germline, CDR1 SGHKS and CDR2 YYEKEE (reference sequence). There are 15 residues in the CDR3. Between the trimmed V and J ends, which lost 2 bases and 10 bases, there was a span of 19 bases. As DNA, the CDR3 is TGTGCCAGCAGCTTAGGCCAGGGGTCTGATTGGGAGCAGTTCTTC. Its protein product is CASSLGQGSDWEQFF.

This clone was recorded once. The rearrangement uses TRBV21-1 and TRBJ2-7; the table names TRBD1, a call not compared with the DNA. TRBV21-1 is a pseudogene segment. The CDR3 totals 20 residues. CDR3 nucleotides: TGTGCCAGCAGCACCCCGGGGCGCGTTTCGACAGGGATTGTGTGCTACGAGCAGTACTTC. Its protein is CASSTPGRVSTGIVCYEQYF.

This chain connects TRBV4-3 to TRBJ2-1; 10 bases agree with TRBD2. The CDR3 has 15 residues. V trimming: 2 bases; J trimming: 8 bases; junction bases outside the gene matches: 6. The germline V gene has CDR1 LGHNA and CDR2 YSLEER. Here the CDR3 reads CASSQLAGGSYEQFF. CDR3 bases: TGCGCCAGCAGCCAATTAGCGGGGGGTTCATATGAGCAGTTCTTC.

The chain employs TRBV2 and TRBJ2-1, with D perhaps matching TRBD2 (5 bases). The V gene lost 0 bases and the J gene lost 6 bases, with 12 bases spanning the gap. Germline CDR1 reads SNHLY; CDR2 reads FYNNEI. The CDR3 covers 15 residues. The CDR3 DNA reads as TGTGCCAGCAGTGAAGCCCTTCCGGGGTTCAATGAGCAGTTCTTC. Amino acids: CASSEALPGFNEQFF. Full variable domain (outside the CDR3, taken from reference TRBV2 and TRBJ2-1): EPEVTQTPSHQVTQMGQEVILRCVPISNHLYFYWYRQILGQKVEFLVSFYNNEISEKSEIFDDQFSVERPDGSNFTLKIRSTKLEDSAMYFCASSEALPGFNEQFFGPGTRLTVL.

This rearrangement joins TRBV28 to TRBJ2-5; a possible D gene is TRBD1 (5 bases). The CDR3 spans 13 residues. Trimming took off 6 bases at V and 2 bases at J, with 10 bases between the two ends. CDR1 and CDR2 (germline): MDHEN, SYDVKM. This chain's CDR3 is CASRGRLQETQYF. CDR3 in DNA: TGTGCCAGCAGGGGGCGACTGCAAGAGACCCAGTACTTC.

The chain has TRBV4-3 and TRBJ2-3; 9 positions match TRBD1. This CDR3 contains 15 residues. V lost 3 bases and J lost 3; bases outside the gene matches: 4. Per the germline V gene, CDR1 is LGHNA and CDR2 is YSLEER. CDR3 amino acids: CASSHGTGLTDTQYF. CDR3 nucleotides: TGCGCCAGCAGCCACGGGACAGGGTTGACAGATACGCAGTATTTT.

The V call is TRBV19, the J call TRBJ2-1, with TRBD1 as a possible D gene (5 bases). The CDR3 contains 15 residues. Germline loops: CDR1 LNHDA, CDR2 SQIVND (reference sequence). V lost 3 bases and J 4 bases, leaving 13 bases between the germline ends. Here the CDR3 reads CASSMVSGSYNEQFF. In nucleotides, the CDR3 is TGTGCCAGTAGTATGGTGTCAGGGTCGTACAATGAGCAGTTCTTC.

Only a few counts were recorded for this clone. This chain connects TRBV12-3 or TRBV12-4 to TRBJ1-4; D unresolved. V shed 7 bases and J shed 7 bases, with 13 bases lying between them. CDR3 size: 13 residues. The CDR3 DNA follows: TGTGCCAGCACCGGCCAGGTCGGTGAAAAACTGTTTTTT. It yields the protein CASTGQVGEKLFF.